These 16 T cell receptor beta chains were all obtained from the same sample, sequenced in a study of cytomegalovirus exposure and HLA in healthy donors. The PCR was carried out with 60 Vbeta primers and 13 Jbeta primers. Clones were read by immunoSEQ multiplex PCR, and TCRdb kept only the in-frame ones, dropping some. Its clone listing holds 70,000 or so clones. The sample was PBMCs. The receptors shown here come from a boy aged 10-17 years in good health and CMV-seronegative.

The gene calls are TRBV7-9 and TRBJ2-3; TRBD1 matches 9 bases. With V trimmed by 6 bases and J by 3 bases, 10 bases remained unmatched. The germline V gene has CDR1 SEHNR and CDR2 FQNEAQ (reference sequence). This CDR3 spans 16 amino acids. For the CDR3, the DNA is TGTGCCAGCAGTAAGACAGGGGGGCAATCGACAGATACGCAGTATTTT. Residues: CASSKTGGQSTDTQYF.

The gene calls are TRBV6-1 and TRBJ1-5, with 8 nucleotides matching TRBD1. The trim removed 8 bases at V and 5 bases at J, leaving 11 bases unmatched. The CDR3 length is 15 residues. The germline V gene encodes CDR1 MNHNS and CDR2 SASEGT. In DNA form, the CDR3 reads TGTGCCAGCTTCCGGACAGGGACACGGGATCAGCCCCAGCATTTT. Encoded protein: CASFRTGTRDQPQHF.

Comment on this clone: The junction and the germline gene differ at one end; a read error may be behind it. Other DNA variants within this sample encode the same CDR3. V gene TRBV15 combines with J gene TRBJ2-6; no reliable D call. There are 15 residues in the CDR3. Germline V gene data show CDR1 as LNHNV and CDR2 as YYDKDF (reference sequence). The CDR3 nucleotides read TGTGCCACCAGCCGAGACAAATCTGGGGCCAACGTCCTGACTTTC. This translates into CATSRDKSGANVLTF.

This chain uses TRBV6-6 with TRBJ1-1, with 7 bases identical to TRBD1. There are 14 residues in the CDR3. Germline V CDR1 and CDR2: MNHNY, SVGAGI (reference sequence). V was pared by 2 bases and J by 4 bases, with 4 bases of the junction left unmatched. The DNA for the CDR3 is TGTGCCAGCAGTTACCTACAGGGGAGCACTGAAGCTTTCTTT. This translates into CASSYLQGSTEAFF.

The rearrangement joins TRBV5-1 to TRBJ1-1; D gene ambiguous. Trimming shortened V by 3 bases and J by 2 bases, and 11 bases separated the two germline ends. The CDR3 length is 14 residues. Germline V gives CDR1 SGHRS, CDR2 YFSETQ. CDR3 coding DNA: TGCGCCAGCAGCTCTATCGACAAAAACACTGAAGCTTTCTTT. It is translated as CASSSIDKNTEAFF.

The chain uses TRBV30 and TRBJ1-2; D is possibly TRBD1 (6 bases). The germline gives CDR1 GTSNPN, CDR2 SVGIG (reference sequence). This CDR3 spans 17 amino acids. The V end lost 0 bases, the J end lost 4 bases, and 21 bases lay between the germline ends. The CDR3 DNA reads as TGTGCCTGGAGTGTCCATTCTAAACCACAGGGAATCTATGGCTACACCTTC. Residues: CAWSVHSKPQGIYGYTF.

The chain is built from TRBV9 and TRBJ1-1; D unresolved. The CDR3 contains 15 residues. Trimming took 4 bases from V and 4 from J, leaving 17 bases between them. Germline V gene data show CDR1 as SGDLS and CDR2 as YYNGEE. In DNA form, the CDR3 reads TGTGCCAGCAGCCGTAGCCCCTCCACGGGCACTGAAGCTTTCTTT. Protein: CASSRSPSTGTEAFF. The entire variable domain, with the rest obtained from reference TRBV9 and TRBJ1-1, is as follows: DSGVTQTPKHLITATGQRVTLRCSPRSGDLSVYWYQQSLDQGLQFLIQYYNGEERAKGNILERFSAQQFPDLHSELNLSSLELGDSALYFCASSRSPSTGTEAFFGQGTRLTVV.

This sequence joins TRBV5-5 and TRBJ1-4; D is undetermined. Trimming removed 5 bases at V and 8 bases at J, with 19 bases between. This CDR3 comprises 15 residues. Germline V lookup: CDR1 SGHKS, CDR2 YYEKEE (reference sequence). The CDR3 nucleotides are TGTGCCAGCAGGGCCGCTGGGAGGGTAGAAGAAAAACTGTTTTTT. This codes for CASRAAGRVEEKLFF.

The chain recombines TRBV29-1 with TRBJ1-2; D might be TRBD1 (6 bases). Deletions cut 2 bases from V and 6 bases from J, with 16 bases between. CDR1 and CDR2 (germline): SQVTM, ANQGSEA. The CDR3 has 14 amino acids. This CDR3 reads CSVETMTGSHGYTF. DNA of the CDR3: TGCAGCGTTGAAACGATGACAGGAAGTCATGGCTACACCTTC.

The rearrangement uses TRBV19 and TRBJ2-7; 9 bases map to TRBD1. Unmatched junction bases numbered 3, after V lost 3 bases and J lost 3 bases. Germline V gives CDR1 LNHDA, CDR2 SQIVND (reference sequence). The CDR3 sequence is 14 residues long. As DNA, the CDR3 is TGTGCCAGTAGTATCGGGACAGGGAACTACGAGCAGTACTTC. It encodes CASSIGTGNYEQYF.

This chain links TRBV5-6 with TRBJ1-5, with D perhaps matching TRBD1 (6 bases). The V and J ends lost 4 bases and 5 bases respectively, with 22 bases between them. CDR1 and CDR2 (germline): SGHDT, YYEEEE. The CDR3 is 17 residues long. CDR3 sequence (DNA): TGTGCCAGCAGCCTATTGGGGGCGCTTGACAGTGATCAGCCCCAGCATTTT. This encodes CASSLLGALDSDQPQHF.

The chain employs TRBV9 and TRBJ1-2; TRBD1 matches 7 bases. This CDR3 is built from 14 residues. Germline values: CDR1 SGDLS, CDR2 YYNGEE. The trim removed 0 bases at V and 7 bases at J, leaving 6 bases unmatched. CDR3 loop: CASSVGEGAIGYTF. CDR3 nucleotide sequence: TGTGCCAGCAGCGTAGGTGAGGGGGCCATTGGCTACACCTTC.

This chain uses TRBV9 with TRBJ2-6; unclear D gene. CDR1 is SGDLS and CDR2 is YYNGEE in the germline V gene. V was clipped by 0 bases and J by 4 bases, with 8 bases between them. The length of the CDR3 is 15 residues. The CDR3 region has the DNA TGTGCCAGCAGCGTAGGAGGCGCCGGGGCCAACGTCCTGACTTTC. Amino acid sequence: CASSVGGAGANVLTF.

V and J are TRBV19 and TRBJ1-2, with D maybe TRBD1 (6 bases). In germline, CDR1 is LNHDA, CDR2 SQIVND (reference sequence). Trimming removed 4 bases from V and 4 bases from J, with 16 bases in between. This CDR3 has 15 amino acids. The CDR3 DNA is TGTGCCAGTAGTACCCCGGGGGGGGCTGGCTATGGCTACACCTTC. Translating it yields CASSTPGGAGYGYTF.

This sequence joins TRBV6-1 and TRBJ2-3; 9 bases agree with TRBD2. Germline CDR1 reads MNHNS; CDR2 reads SASEGT. The junction had 7 bases not matched to a gene; V was cut back by 3 bases and J by 6 bases. This CDR3 has 15 amino acids. The CDR3 DNA is TGTGCCAGCAGTGACCCCGGGACTAGCCGGGATACGCAGTATTTT. Its translation: CASSDPGTSRDTQYF.

The chain joins TRBV30 to TRBJ1-5; D is uncertain. This CDR3 region has 13 residues. V lost 0 bases, J lost 6 bases, and 9 bases lay in between. Germline CDR1 and CDR2: GTSNPN and SVGIG (reference sequence). CDR3 loop: CAWSVQRGQPQHF. The CDR3 region has the DNA TGTGCCTGGAGTGTCCAACGGGGTCAGCCCCAGCATTTT.